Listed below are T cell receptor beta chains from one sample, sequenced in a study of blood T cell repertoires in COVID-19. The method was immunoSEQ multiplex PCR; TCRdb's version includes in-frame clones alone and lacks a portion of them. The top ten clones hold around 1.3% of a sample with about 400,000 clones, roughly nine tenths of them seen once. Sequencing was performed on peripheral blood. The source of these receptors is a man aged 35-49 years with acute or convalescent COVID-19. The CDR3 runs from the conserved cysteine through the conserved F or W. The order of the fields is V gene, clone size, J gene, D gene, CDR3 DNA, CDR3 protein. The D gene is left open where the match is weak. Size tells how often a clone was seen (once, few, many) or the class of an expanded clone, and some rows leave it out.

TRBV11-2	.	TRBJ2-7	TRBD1	TGTGCCAGCTCCTTAGGACAGGATGGCTACGAGCAGTACTTC	CASSLGQDGYEQYF
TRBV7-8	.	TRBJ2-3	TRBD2	TGTGCCAGCAGCTTTCTAGCGGGAGCGGGCACAGATACGCAGTATTTT	CASSFLAGAGTDTQYF
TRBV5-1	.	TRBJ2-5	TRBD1	TGCGCCAGCAGCTTGAGGGACAGGGGTGCGGAGACCCAGTACTTC	CASSLRDRGAETQYF
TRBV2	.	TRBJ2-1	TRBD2	TGTGCCAGCGGCCGACTAGCGCCTTACAATGAGCAGTTCTTC	CASGRLAPYNEQFF
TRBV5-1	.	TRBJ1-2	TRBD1	TGCGCCAGCAGCTTCCTAACAGGGGGCGGAAACTATGGCTACACCTTC	CASSFLTGGGNYGYTF
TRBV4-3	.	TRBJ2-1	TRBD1	TGCGCCAGCAGCCAAGATACAGGACAGGGGATCAATGAGCAGTTCTTC	CASSQDTGQGINEQFF
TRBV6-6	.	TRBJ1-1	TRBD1	TGTGCCAGCAGTTACTCCTTGGGACAGGGGGACACTGAAGCTTTCTTT	CASSYSLGQGDTEAFF
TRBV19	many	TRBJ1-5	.	TGTGCCAGTAGTACCTCTCGGGGGGGCTACGGCAATCAGCCCCAGCATTTT	CASSTSRGGYGNQPQHF
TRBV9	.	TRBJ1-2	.	TGTGCCAGCAGCACCCGACAGGTTCCCGCACAGGGCTACACCTTC	CASSTRQVPAQGYTF
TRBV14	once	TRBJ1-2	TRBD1	TGTGCCAGCAGCCAGGGGACAGGGGGTTATGGCTACACCTTC	CASSQGTGGYGYTF
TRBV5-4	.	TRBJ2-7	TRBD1	TGTGCCAGCAGCCGGGACAGCTGGGGCGAGCAGTACTTC	CASSRDSWGEQYF
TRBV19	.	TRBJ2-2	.	TGTGCCAGTACCTCCCCCCACACGAACACCGGGGAGCTGTTTTTT	CASTSPHTNTGELFF
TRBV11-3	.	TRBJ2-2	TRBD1	TGTGCCAGCAGCTTAGTAGGGGGCGACACCGGGGAGCTGTTTTTT	CASSLVGGDTGELFF
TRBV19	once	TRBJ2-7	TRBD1	TGTGCCAGTAGTATCTACCCCGGGACAGGGACCTACGAGCAGTACTTC	CASSIYPGTGTYEQYF
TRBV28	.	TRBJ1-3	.	TGTGCCAGCAGTTTATTAGCAGGGGCTGGAAACACCATATATTTT	CASSLLAGAGNTIYF
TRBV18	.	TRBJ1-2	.	TGTGCCAGCTCTACCACGGCCCTGCGGTATGGCTACACCTTC	CASSTTALRYGYTF
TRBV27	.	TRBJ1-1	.	TGTGCCAGCAGTTTAGGGAGTTTCACTGAAGCTTTCTTT	CASSLGSFTEAFF
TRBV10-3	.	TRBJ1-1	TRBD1	TGTGCCACCTCAGGACAGGGCTTGGGGGACACTGAAGCTTTCTTT	CATSGQGLGDTEAFF
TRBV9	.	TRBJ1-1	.	TGTGCCAGCAGCGAAGGAAGGGGCGAGTCGGACACTGAAGCTTTCTTT	CASSEGRGESDTEAFF
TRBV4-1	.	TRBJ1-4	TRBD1	TGCGCCAGCTGGGGACAGGGGCACTTTGAGCCTAATGAAAAACTGTTTTTT	CASWGQGHFEPNEKLFF
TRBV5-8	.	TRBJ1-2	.	TGTGCCAGCAGCCCCGGTGGCTACACCTTC	CASSPGGYTF
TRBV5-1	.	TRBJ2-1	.	TGCGCCAGCAGCCCCGGCTTGCGGCTTAGCTCCTACAATGAGCAGTTCTTC	CASSPGLRLSSYNEQFF
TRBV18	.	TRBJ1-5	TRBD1	TGTGCCAGCTCACGGACCCTCGGGACAGAACCTGGTTCTAGCAATCAGCCCCAGCATTTT	CASSRTLGTEPGSSNQPQHF
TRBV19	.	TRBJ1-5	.	TGTGCCAGTACACCGACAGGTACATATAGCAATCAGCCCCAGCATTTT	CASTPTGTYSNQPQHF
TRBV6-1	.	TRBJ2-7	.	TGTGCCAGCAGTGACCCCCAGCGGAGCTCCTACGAGCAGTACTTC	CASSDPQRSSYEQYF
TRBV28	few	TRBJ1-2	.	TGTGCCAGCCTACGGACAGCCCTCGGCTACACCTTC	CASLRTALGYTF
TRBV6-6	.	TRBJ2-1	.	TGTGCCAGCAGTTACACCGGATTAGCGAACTACAATGAGCAGTTCTTC	CASSYTGLANYNEQFF
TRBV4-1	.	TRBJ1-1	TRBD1	TGCGCCAGCAGCCCAATAGGACAGGGGACGAACACTGAAGCTTTCTTT	CASSPIGQGTNTEAFF
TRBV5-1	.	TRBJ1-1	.	TGCGCCAGCAGCCCGGCGGAGCCCAACACTGAAGCTTTCTTT	CASSPAEPNTEAFF
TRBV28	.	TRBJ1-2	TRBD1	TGTGCCAGCAGGTTACAGGGGAATACCATCTATGGCTACACCTTC	CASRLQGNTIYGYTF
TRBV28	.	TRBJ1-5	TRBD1	TGTGCCAGCAGTTTACGGGACAGGGCGGCGGGCAATCAGCCCCAGCATTTT	CASSLRDRAAGNQPQHF
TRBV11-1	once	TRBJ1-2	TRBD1	TGTGCCAGCAGCTTAACGACAGGGGACGTTGGTGGCTACACCTTC	CASSLTTGDVGGYTF
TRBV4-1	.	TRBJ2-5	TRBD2	TGCGCCAGCAGCGGGACCCTAACTAGCGGGAGTGGGGAGACCCAGTACTTC	CASSGTLTSGSGETQYF
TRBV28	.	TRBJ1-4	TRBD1	TGTGCCAGCAGTTTACCGAGGACAGGGGAGAATGAAAAACTGTTTTTT	CASSLPRTGENEKLFF
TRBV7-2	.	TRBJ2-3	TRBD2	TGTGCCAGCAGCTTAAACGGGGGGGCGAACACAGATACGCAGTATTTT	CASSLNGGANTDTQYF
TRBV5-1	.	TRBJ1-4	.	TGCGCCAGCAGCCCCAGGGGCGAAAAACTGTTTTTT	CASSPRGEKLFF
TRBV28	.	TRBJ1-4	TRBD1	TGTGCCAGCAGTTTGACAGGGAATGAAAAACTGTTTTTT	CASSLTGNEKLFF
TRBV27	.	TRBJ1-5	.	TGTGCCAGCTCTCCCGGGGGTCACAATCAGCCCCAGCATTTT	CASSPGGHNQPQHF
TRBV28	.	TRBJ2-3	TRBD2	TGTGCCAGCAGTCGAGCGGGGGACACAGATACGCAGTATTTT	CASSRAGDTDTQYF
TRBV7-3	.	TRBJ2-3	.	TGTGCCAGCAGCTTAAACTCAGATACGCAGTATTTT	CASSLNSDTQYF
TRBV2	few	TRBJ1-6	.	TGTGCCAGCAGCTTGTTAAGACAGCAGAATTCACCCCTCCACTTT	CASSLLRQQNSPLHF
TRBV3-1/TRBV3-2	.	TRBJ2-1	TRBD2	TGTGCCAGCAGCCAATTTCCATTAGCGGGGGAAAGCCCCGATGAGCAGTTCTTC	CASSQFPLAGESPDEQFF
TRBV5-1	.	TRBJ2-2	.	TGCGCCAGCAGCTTGGTACAGGCTAGGGACACCGGGGAGCTGTTTTTT	CASSLVQARDTGELFF
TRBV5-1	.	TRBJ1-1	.	TGCGCCAGCAGCCCGACGGGGGACACTGAAGCTTTCTTT	CASSPTGDTEAFF
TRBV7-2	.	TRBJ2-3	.	TGTGCCAGCAGCTTCGCGTTAACAGATACGCAGTATTTT	CASSFALTDTQYF
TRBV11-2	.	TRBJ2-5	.	TGTGCCAGCAGCTTCCGGGCGGGGGAGACCCAGTACTTC	CASSFRAGETQYF
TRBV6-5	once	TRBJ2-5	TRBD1	TGTGCCAGCAGTTACCGGACAGGGAAAGAGACCCAGTACTTC	CASSYRTGKETQYF
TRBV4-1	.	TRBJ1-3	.	TGCGCCAGCAGCCAAGATTCCCTTGGGGCCTCTGGAAACACCATATATTTT	CASSQDSLGASGNTIYF
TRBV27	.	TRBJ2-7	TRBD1	TGTGCCAGCATAGACAGGGTGACCTACGAGCAGTACTTC	CASIDRVTYEQYF
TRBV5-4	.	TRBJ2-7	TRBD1	TGTGCCAGCAGCACCCCGGGACAGGGTGCGGGTAAGCAGTACTTC	CASSTPGQGAGKQYF
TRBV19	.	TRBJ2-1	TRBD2	TGTGCCAGCACCTGGGGGGGAGGGGCCTACAATGAGCAGTTCTTC	CASTWGGGAYNEQFF
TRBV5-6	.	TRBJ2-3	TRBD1	TGTGCCAGCAGCTGGGAGACAGGGGGCCCCACAGATACGCAGTATTTT	CASSWETGGPTDTQYF
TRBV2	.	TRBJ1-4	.	TGTGCCAGCAATTCCGGTCCCGCCACAGTTTATGAAAAACTGTTTTTT	CASNSGPATVYEKLFF
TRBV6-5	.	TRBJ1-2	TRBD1	TGTGCCAGCAGTAAACCGACAGGGGGCCGCGATGGCTACACCTTC	CASSKPTGGRDGYTF